Listed below are T cell receptor beta chains from one sample, sequenced in a study of blood T cells in healthy people across ages. Each CDR3 protein is one row after TCRdb ran MiXCR on the 5' RACE reads. Of roughly 1.6 million distinct CDR3 sequences in the sample, roughly a third were seen once. Sequences were obtained from blood. These receptors came from a woman aged 30 to 39 in good health. Both conserved end residues are part of each CDR3. The D gene is left open where the match is weak. Expanded clones get a size class; other rows say once, few or many, or leave the size out.

J: TRBJ2-3; D: -; size: -; V: TRBV3-1; CDR3: CASSQENSNTDTQYF; DNA: TGTGCCAGCAGCCAAGAGAACAGCAACACAGATACGCAGTATTTT
J: TRBJ2-3; D: TRBD2; size: -; V: TRBV13; CDR3: CASSLLLAGGPDTQYF; DNA: TGTGCCAGCAGCTTACTACTAGCGGGAGGGCCGGATACGCAGTATTTT
J: TRBJ2-5; D: -; size: few; V: TRBV5-6; CDR3: CASSSPTRGRETQYF; DNA: TGTGCCAGCAGCTCACCTACGCGGGGCAGGGAGACCCAGTACTTC
J: TRBJ2-7; D: TRBD2; size: -; V: TRBV2; CDR3: CASSPLAEAYEQYF; DNA: TGTGCCAGCAGTCCTCTAGCGGAGGCCTACGAGCAGTACTTC
J: TRBJ1-1; D: -; size: -; V: TRBV6-5; CDR3: CASSLDRPNTEAFF; DNA: TGTGCCAGCAGTTTGGACAGACCGAACACTGAAGCTTTCTTT
J: TRBJ2-3; D: TRBD2; size: few; V: TRBV6-6; CDR3: CASSRTSWSTDTQYF; DNA: TGTGCCAGCAGCAGGACTAGCTGGTCCACAGATACGCAGTATTTT
J: TRBJ2-6; D: -; size: few; V: TRBV15; CDR3: CATSYTLLSGANVLTF; DNA: TGTGCCACCAGTTATACCTTGCTCTCTGGGGCCAACGTCCTGACTTTC
J: TRBJ2-3; D: TRBD2; size: few; V: TRBV7-2; CDR3: CASSPGLAGGPRTGDTQYF; DNA: TGTGCCAGCAGCCCCGGACTAGCGGGGGGGCCCCGCACTGGAGATACGCAGTATTTT
J: TRBJ1-1; D: -; size: -; V: TRBV6-1; CDR3: CASSARQEAFF; DNA: TGTGCCAGCAGTGCTCGACAGGAAGCTTTCTTT
J: TRBJ2-1; D: TRBD2; size: -; V: TRBV12-3/TRBV12-4; CDR3: CASRTSGRGYNEQFF; DNA: TGTGCCAGCAGGACCAGCGGGAGAGGTTACAATGAGCAGTTCTTC
J: TRBJ2-7; D: TRBD2; size: many; V: TRBV4-2; CDR3: CASSQDTSGGTYEQYF; DNA: TGTGCCAGCAGCCAAGATACTAGCGGGGGTACCTACGAGCAGTACTTC
J: TRBJ1-4; D: -; size: few; V: TRBV7-2; CDR3: CASSPPPEDSGTNEKLFF; DNA: TGTGCCAGCAGCCCCCCCCCGGAGGACAGTGGCACTAATGAAAAACTGTTTTTT
J: TRBJ2-2; D: -; size: few; V: TRBV27; CDR3: CASTQGTPPGELFF; DNA: TGTGCCAGCACCCAAGGGACGCCTCCCGGGGAGCTGTTTTTT
J: TRBJ1-6; D: -; size: -; V: TRBV3-1; CDR3: CASSRDLPYNSPLHF; DNA: TGTGCCAGCAGCCGAGATTTACCTTATAATTCACCCCTCCACTTT
J: TRBJ2-3; D: TRBD1; size: few; V: TRBV5-1; CDR3: CASSTSGTGADTQYF; DNA: TGCGCCAGCAGCACCTCCGGGACAGGGGCCGATACGCAGTATTTT
J: TRBJ2-7; D: TRBD2; size: many; V: TRBV9; CDR3: CASSAGLAGGEQYF; DNA: TGTGCCAGCAGCGCCGGACTAGCGGGAGGTGAGCAGTACTTC
J: TRBJ2-5; D: TRBD2; size: -; V: TRBV5-1; CDR3: CASSPRGGPETQYF; DNA: TGCGCCAGCAGCCCACGGGGGGGCCCGGAGACCCAGTACTTC
J: TRBJ2-7; D: -; size: few; V: TRBV15; CDR3: CATRSLGGVQDEQYF; DNA: TGTGCCACCCGGAGTTTGGGGGGTGTCCAGGACGAGCAGTACTTC
J: TRBJ2-1; D: TRBD1; size: few; V: TRBV7-9; CDR3: CASSRGLQGRGHEQFF; DNA: TGTGCCAGCAGCCGAGGTTTACAGGGGCGAGGGCATGAGCAGTTCTTC
J: TRBJ2-7; D: -; size: -; V: TRBV27; CDR3: CASSPGVGGSYEQYF; DNA: TGTGCCAGCAGCCCGGGGGTGGGGGGCAGCTACGAGCAGTACTTC
J: TRBJ2-7; D: TRBD2; size: few; V: TRBV5-6; CDR3: CASSLATSLADVQYF; DNA: TGTGCCAGCAGCTTGGCGACCAGCCTAGCGGACGTGCAGTACTTC
J: TRBJ1-2; D: -; size: -; V: TRBV19; CDR3: CASSPLAWVDGYTF; DNA: TGTGCCAGTAGTCCGCTCGCTTGGGTGGATGGCTACACCTTC
J: TRBJ2-7; D: -; size: few; V: TRBV11-1; CDR3: CASSLARDNSYEQYF; DNA: TGTGCCAGCAGCTTAGCCCGGGACAACTCCTACGAGCAGTACTTC
J: TRBJ2-1; D: -; size: once; V: TRBV20-1; CDR3: CSTREFRSYNEQFF; DNA: TGCAGTACTAGAGAATTCCGCTCCTACAATGAGCAGTTCTTC
J: TRBJ2-5; D: -; size: -; V: TRBV20-1; CDR3: CSASGRAGMMETQYF; DNA: TGCAGTGCTTCCGGACGTGCGGGGATGATGGAGACCCAGTACTTC
J: TRBJ1-1; D: TRBD1; size: -; V: TRBV27; CDR3: CASSWGQGLLNTEAFF; DNA: TGTGCCAGCAGTTGGGGACAGGGCCTACTTAACACTGAAGCTTTCTTT
J: TRBJ2-3; D: TRBD2; size: -; V: TRBV2; CDR3: CASSGGVTTSGGEDTQYF; DNA: TGTGCCAGCAGTGGAGGGGTTACGACTAGCGGGGGTGAGGATACGCAGTATTTT
J: TRBJ2-3; D: -; size: -; V: TRBV11-2; CDR3: CACSFEGGKRVDTQYF; DNA: TGTGCCTGCAGCTTTGAGGGGGGCAAGCGGGTAGATACGCAGTATTTT
J: TRBJ2-3; D: TRBD2; size: few; V: TRBV28; CDR3: CATKASGPDGNTQYF; DNA: TGTGCCACCAAGGCTAGCGGTCCGGATGGAAATACGCAGTATTTT
J: TRBJ2-1; D: TRBD2; size: -; V: TRBV7-9; CDR3: CASSLVRAGGFGNEQFF; DNA: TGTGCCAGCAGCTTAGTTCGCGCGGGAGGTTTTGGGAATGAGCAGTTCTTC
J: TRBJ1-1; D: TRBD1; size: -; V: TRBV20-1; CDR3: CSAPDRSGGTGTEAFF; DNA: TGCAGTGCTCCCGACAGGTCAGGGGGCACGGGCACTGAAGCTTTCTTT
J: TRBJ2-3; D: TRBD2; size: -; V: TRBV15; CDR3: CATSSLRLAGRTHTQYF; DNA: TGTGCCACCAGCAGCTTGAGACTAGCGGGAAGGACTCATACGCAGTATTTT
J: TRBJ2-2; D: -; size: few; V: TRBV12-3/TRBV12-4; CDR3: CASSSSRNTGELFF; DNA: TGTGCCAGCAGTTCAAGCCGGAACACCGGGGAGCTGTTTTTT
J: TRBJ1-1; D: -; size: -; V: TRBV20-1; CDR3: CSADLRQRNTEAFF; DNA: TGCAGTGCTGATTTGCGGCAGAGGAACACTGAAGCTTTCTTT
J: TRBJ2-7; D: -; size: few; V: TRBV20-1; CDR3: CSARGPGTATYEQYF; DNA: TGCAGTGCTAGAGGTCCCGGGACGGCCACCTACGAGCAGTACTTC
J: TRBJ1-4; D: -; size: -; V: TRBV20-1; CDR3: CSARDGATNEKLFF; DNA: TGCAGTGCTAGAGATGGGGCGACTAATGAAAAACTGTTTTTT
J: TRBJ2-7; D: -; size: -; V: TRBV12-3/TRBV12-4; CDR3: CASSARGAYEQYF; DNA: TGTGCCAGCAGTGCCAGGGGAGCCTACGAGCAGTACTTC
J: TRBJ1-5; D: -; size: -; V: TRBV6-1; CDR3: CASSRQTHSNQPQHF; DNA: TGTGCCAGCAGTAGACAGACACATAGCAATCAGCCCCAGCATTTT
J: TRBJ1-1; D: -; size: -; V: TRBV5-1; CDR3: CASSPRRGGGTEAFF; DNA: TGCGCCAGCAGCCCCAGGAGAGGGGGGGGAACTGAAGCTTTCTTT
J: TRBJ2-7; D: TRBD1; size: -; V: TRBV20-1; CDR3: CSARDPGGPSSYGQYF; DNA: TGCAGTGCTAGAGACCCAGGGGGACCCAGCTCCTACGGGCAGTACTTC
J: TRBJ2-1; D: TRBD2; size: few; V: TRBV5-1; CDR3: CASSPGLAGGQSSYNEQFF; DNA: TGCGCCAGCAGCCCGGGACTAGCGGGAGGGCAGAGCTCCTACAATGAGCAGTTCTTC
J: TRBJ2-1; D: -; size: few; V: TRBV7-3; CDR3: CASSLTLVSNEQFF; DNA: TGTGCCAGCAGCTTAACTCTCGTCTCCAATGAGCAGTTCTTC
J: TRBJ2-7; D: TRBD2; size: -; V: TRBV5-1; CDR3: CASSLDAGDPYEQYF; DNA: TGCGCCAGCAGCTTGGATGCGGGAGATCCCTACGAGCAGTACTTC
J: TRBJ2-7; D: TRBD1; size: few; V: TRBV13; CDR3: CASSQTGEAYEQYF; DNA: TGTGCCAGCAGCCAGACAGGGGAGGCCTACGAGCAGTACTTC
J: TRBJ2-7; D: -; size: few; V: TRBV28; CDR3: CASSTPTTPEQYF; DNA: TGTGCCAGCAGTACCCCCACGACCCCCGAGCAGTACTTC
J: TRBJ2-5; D: -; size: -; V: TRBV25-1; CDR3: CASSEYRARETQYF; DNA: TGTGCCAGCAGTGAATATCGAGCTAGGGAGACCCAGTACTTC
J: TRBJ2-7; D: -; size: few; V: TRBV27; CDR3: CASRSGARSYEQYF; DNA: TGTGCCAGCAGATCTGGGGCTAGGTCCTACGAGCAGTACTTC
J: TRBJ1-5; D: -; size: once; V: TRBV2; CDR3: CASTQEYNQPQHF; DNA: TGTGCCAGCACCCAGGAGTACAATCAGCCCCAGCATTTT
J: TRBJ2-1; D: TRBD2; size: -; V: TRBV7-9; CDR3: CASSLLGLAGEQFF; DNA: TGTGCCAGCAGCTTACTGGGACTAGCGGGAGAGCAGTTCTTC
J: TRBJ1-1; D: -; size: -; V: TRBV6-1; CDR3: CASSEVRANTEAFF; DNA: TGTGCCAGCAGTGAAGTGAGAGCGAACACTGAAGCTTTCTTT
J: TRBJ1-2; D: -; size: -; V: TRBV27; CDR3: CASSLSVGNYGYTF; DNA: TGTGCCAGCAGTTTGTCGGTAGGAAACTATGGCTACACCTTC
J: TRBJ1-5; D: -; size: few; V: TRBV14; CDR3: CASSQETFGGNQPQHF; DNA: TGTGCCAGCAGCCAAGAAACCTTTGGCGGCAATCAGCCCCAGCATTTT
J: TRBJ1-2; D: -; size: -; V: TRBV28; CDR3: CASSALQGSYGYTF; DNA: TGTGCCAGCAGCGCTCTACAGGGTTCCTATGGCTACACCTTC
J: TRBJ1-5; D: TRBD1; size: -; V: TRBV6-1; CDR3: CACTTNQGARQPQHF; DNA: TGTGCCTGCACCACGAACCAGGGGGCGAGGCAGCCCCAGCATTTT
J: TRBJ1-2; D: -; size: -; V: TRBV6-1; CDR3: CASSEATVSGYTF; DNA: TGTGCCAGCAGTGAAGCGACGGTAAGCGGCTACACCTTC